This T cell receptor beta chain was sequenced during a study of blood T cell repertoires in COVID-19. On the study more broadly: Collection of acute and convalescent COVID-19 samples took place in the United States, Italy and Spain. T cells, B-cell-depleted T cells, or PBMCs provided the cDNA or gDNA that served as material.

Only in-frame clones appear in the TCRdb table, and some are missing; sequencing was by immunoSEQ multiplex PCR. The data hold around 280,000 clones, with over 80% observed a single time. This TCR was recovered from a woman in her forties or fifties with active or convalescent COVID-19. Sequencing was carried out using peripheral blood.

The CDR3 is CASSHFSGTVNEKLFF. In nucleotides, the CDR3 is TGCGCCAGCAGCCACTTTTCCGGGACAGTTAATGAAAAACTGTTTTTT. This sequence joins TRBV4-1 and TRBJ1-4, with TRBD1 matching 7 bases. Germline CDR1 MGHRA, CDR2 YSYEKL. The CDR3 is 16 residues long. Trimming at V came to 3 bases and at J to 4 bases, leaving 8 bases not matched to a gene.